Sequencing of this TCR beta chain was carried out in a study of blood T cells in healthy people across ages. Whole-study findings and limits: Roughly linearly, TCR beta diversity per million T cells fell as age increased. Changes in expanded clonotypes were possibly confounded, as the CMV status of donors was unknown.

CDR1 SGHDT and CDR2 YYEEEE come from the germline V gene. The CDR3 consists of 16 residues. The ends lost 4 bases at V and 3 bases at J; junction bases unmatched: 11. This clonotype was counted a single time. Its specificity is unknown. It was with a sample-barcoded 5' primer and a J-beta primer mix that a second PCR of roughly 6 to 11 cycles was run. TCRdb re-called the 5' RACE reads through MiXCR, storing one row per CDR3 protein. The data hold approximately 1,100,000 distinct CDR3 sequences, with over 35% observed a single time. Every donor provided roughly 10 milliliters of peripheral blood. This clonotype was obtained from a woman aged 55-70 years in good health. This chain uses TRBV5-6 with TRBJ1-2; 8 bases map to TRBD1. Source material: blood. CDR3 amino acids: CASSPPETGVDYGYTF. CDR3 DNA sequence: TGTGCCAGCAGCCCTCCCGAGACAGGGGTTGACTATGGCTACACCTTC.